This TCR beta chain was found in a study of identical twins. Overall study findings and caveats: Fewer insertions were carried by abundant cord blood beta clonotypes, but none was seen in memory repertoires. Beta out-of-frame sequences displayed a weaker excess of sharing between twins.

This clonotype was observed at least ten times. The antigen remains undetermined. TCRdb reprocessed the 5' RACE reads with MiXCR, giving one entry per CDR3 protein. This table has some 710,000 distinct CDR3 sequences, around 6% appearing once. Healthy Caucasians, and only they, were the donors. V was pared by 4 bases and J by 0 bases, with 17 bases between. Germline CDR1 reads SGDLS; CDR2 reads YYNGEE. The CDR3 is 17 residues long. The genes are TRBV9 and TRBJ1-3; weak D call: TRBD1 (6 bases). The sequencing input was naive T cells sorted from blood. This TCR was recovered from a young man in good health. CDR3 nucleotide sequence: TGTGCCAGCAGCCGTGGGGGGCGCGGGAACTCTGGAAACACCATATATTTT. Its protein product is CASSRGGRGNSGNTIYF.